The 13 T cell receptor beta chains presented below share a single source sample, sequenced in a study of cytomegalovirus exposure and HLA in healthy donors. The primer mix had 60 Vbeta and 13 Jbeta primers. The method was immunoSEQ multiplex PCR; TCRdb's version includes in-frame clones alone and lacks a portion of them. This sample has 120,000 or so clones, with approximately 80% found just once. The sample comprised PBMCs. The receptor set was obtained from a woman in her forties in good health and CMV-seropositive.

This chain joins TRBV29-1 and TRBJ1-3; a possible D gene is TRBD1 (5 bases). Germline loops: CDR1 SQVTM, CDR2 ANQGSEA. The V end was cut by 6 bases, the J end by 2 bases, with 14 bases between. The CDR3 consists of 14 residues. CDR3 nucleotide sequence: TGCAGCGTCGCCTACGGGGGACCTGGAAACACCATATATTTT. This encodes CSVAYGGPGNTIYF.

About this clone: The DNA is left out, because the CDR3 cannot be placed on it with certainty; the CDR3 is given as TCRdb lists it. The V and J genes are TRBV5-1 and TRBJ2-1; the D call of TRBD2 is as the table states it, not checked on the DNA. A total of 13 residues make up the CDR3, ends included. Looked up from germline, CDR1 is SGHRS and CDR2 is YFSETQ. Here the CDR3 reads CASSSVAGGAGFF.

The V call is TRBV5-4, the J call TRBJ2-3, with D uncertain. Germline loops: CDR1 SGHNT, CDR2 YYREEE (reference sequence). CDR3 length: 13 amino acids. V was clipped by 4 bases and J by 3 bases, with 9 bases between them. The CDR3 sequence is CASSQAGTDTQYF. CDR3 coding DNA: TGTGCCAGCAGCCAAGCCGGGACAGATACGCAGTATTTT.

The chain joins TRBV29-1 to TRBJ2-5, with 11 bases lining up with TRBD1. This CDR3 has 14 amino acids. Germline-derived CDR1 and CDR2 are SQVTM and ANQGSEA. V lost 5 bases and J lost 5; bases outside the gene matches: 7. Written as DNA, the CDR3 is TGCAGCGTTCTCACTGGGACAGGGGGTGAGACCCAGTACTTC. It encodes CSVLTGTGGETQYF.

To note about this clone: Other DNA sequences in the sample encode the same CDR3. The chain joins TRBV5-4 to TRBJ2-5; 7 bases agree with TRBD2. This CDR3 has 16 residues. V trimming: 4 bases; J trimming: 1 base; junction bases outside the gene matches: 10. In germline, CDR1 is SGHNT, CDR2 YYREEE (reference sequence). The CDR3 bases are TGTGCCAGCAGCCTGGGGCTAGCGGTAACCCAAGAGACCCAGTACTTC. It encodes CASSLGLAVTQETQYF.

The chain joins TRBV6-5 to TRBJ1-4; D may be TRBD1 (5 bases). This CDR3 contains 14 residues. The V end was cut by 6 bases, the J end by 1 base, with 9 bases between. The germline CDR1 and CDR2 sequences are MNHEY and SVGAGI. The chain's CDR3 is CASSRQRTNEKLFF. The CDR3 bases are TGTGCCAGCAGCCGACAGAGAACTAATGAAAAACTGTTTTTT.

This clone was counted only a few times. The chain joins TRBV19 to TRBJ2-2; 8 bases align to TRBD2. Looked up from germline, CDR1 is LNHDA and CDR2 is SQIVND (reference sequence). Trimming cost V 5 bases and J 7 bases; bases outside gene matches: 9. The CDR3 loop spans 15 amino acids. The CDR3 spells CASSDPRGGNGELFF. The CDR3 region has the DNA TGTGCCAGTAGTGACCCCCGGGGGGGAAACGGGGAGCTGTTTTTT.

The chain joins TRBV7-9 to TRBJ2-1; weak D call: TRBD1 (6 bases). V was shortened by 5 bases and J by 8 bases, with 16 bases between the two germline ends. The CDR3 spans 14 residues. Germline V CDR1 and CDR2: SEHNR, FQNEAQ (reference sequence). This CDR3 is CASSTYDRWDEQFF. CDR3 in DNA: TGTGCCAGCAGCACATATGACAGGTGGGATGAGCAGTTCTTC.

The J gene is TRBJ2-7, the V gene TRBV5-6; 8 bases are a match to TRBD2. The CDR3 runs to 15 residues. Germline assignment: CDR1 SGHDT and CDR2 YYEEEE. V trimming: 4 bases; J trimming: 6 bases; junction bases outside the gene matches: 12. CDR3 sequence: CASSNRAGASREQYF. The CDR3 nucleotides are TGTGCCAGCAGCAATAGAGCGGGAGCGAGCCGCGAGCAGTACTTC. The variable domain in full, with the rest retrieved from reference TRBV5-6 and TRBJ2-7, is DAGVTQSPTHLIKTRGQQVTLRCSPKSGHDTVSWYQQALGQGPQFIFQYYEEEERQRGNFPDRFSGHQFPNYSSELNVNALLLGDSALYLCASSNRAGASREQYFGPGTRLTVT.

This chain uses TRBV7-2 with TRBJ2-7; 7 nucleotides agree with TRBD2. Germline CDR1 SGHTA, CDR2 FQGNSA. The CDR3 has 16 residues. J gave up 7 bases and V 1 base, and 13 bases lay outside the gene matches. CDR3 protein: CASSLVPSGTSGEQYF. CDR3 nucleotide sequence: TGTGCCAGCAGCTTAGTGCCCAGCGGGACCTCGGGGGAGCAGTACTTC.

The chain carries TRBV14 and TRBJ2-7, with D possibly matching TRBD1 (6 bases). Trimming removed 4 bases from V and 9 bases from J, with 10 bases in between. The CDR3 loop spans 11 amino acids. The germline V gene has CDR1 SGHDN and CDR2 FVKESK. CDR3 sequence: CASSLGQTQYF. As DNA, the CDR3 is TGTGCCAGCAGCCTCGGACAGACGCAGTACTTC.

The chain uses TRBV6-5 and TRBJ2-3; D uncertain. CDR1 and CDR2 from the germline V gene are MNHEY and SVGAGI. There are 16 residues in the CDR3. Trimming removed 0 bases at V and 0 bases at J, with 10 bases between. CDR3 coding DNA: TGTGCCAGCAGTTACTCCCAATACGGTAGCACAGATACGCAGTATTTT. The encoded protein is CASSYSQYGSTDTQYF.

V and J are TRBV7-8 and TRBJ1-3, with D unclear. V was trimmed by 5 bases and J by 2 bases, leaving 13 bases between them. The CDR3 extends over 15 amino acids. Germline V gene lookup returns CDR1 SGHVS and CDR2 FQNEAQ. The CDR3 loop is CASSPTSGAGNTIYF. CDR3 DNA sequence: TGTGCCAGCAGCCCAACAAGCGGGGCTGGAAACACCATATATTTT.